One and the same sample provided the 12 T cell receptor beta chains below, sequenced in a study of shared clonotypes between healthy human individuals. Profiled with immunoSEQ multiplex PCR; TCRdb holds only in-frame clones, not every one. The table shows roughly 2 million clones, with more than 90% occurring only once. What was sequenced was naive CD4+ T cells sorted from blood. Documented subset: CD45RA+ positively selected. The receptors originated from a man younger than 35 in good health.

The V and J genes are TRBV7-9 and TRBJ1-5; possible D gene TRBD1, 5 bases. V was shortened by 0 bases and J by 7 bases, with 10 bases between the two germline ends. The CDR3 extends over 14 amino acids. CDR1 and CDR2 (germline): SEHNR, FQNEAQ (reference sequence). The chain's CDR3 is CASSLAGTYQPQHF. CDR3 DNA sequence: TGTGCCAGCAGCTTAGCGGGGACCTACCAGCCCCAGCATTTT.

This clone has a single count. This sequence joins TRBV5-4 and TRBJ1-5, with D possibly being TRBD1 (6 bases). Germline V gene data show CDR1 as SGHNT and CDR2 as YYREEE (reference sequence). The CDR3 length is 14 residues. V lost 5 bases, J lost 0 bases, and 9 bases lay in between. The CDR3 DNA is TGTGCCAGCAGTCGAGGGGGTAGCAATCAGCCCCAGCATTTT. Translated: CASSRGGSNQPQHF.

V gene TRBV29-1 combines with J gene TRBJ2-1, with TRBD2 as a possible D gene (5 bases). This CDR3 has 11 residues. Trimming stripped 4 bases from V and 4 bases from J, with 5 bases between. Germline values: CDR1 SQVTM, CDR2 ANQGSEA. The CDR3 sequence: CSVGEYNEQFF. Here the CDR3 DNA reads TGCAGCGTTGGGGAGTACAATGAGCAGTTCTTC.

The rearrangement uses TRBV6-1 and TRBJ1-2; 11 positions match TRBD1. The CDR3 is 14 residues long. CDR1 and CDR2 (germline): MNHNS, SASEGT. V shed 6 bases, J shed 5 bases, and the junction held 5 bases outside the gene matches. CDR3 sequence reads: CASSPDRGPYGYTF. In DNA, the CDR3 is TGTGCCAGCAGCCCGGACAGGGGGCCGTATGGCTACACCTTC.

The rearrangement joins TRBV9 to TRBJ1-1; D not certain. V was clipped by 3 bases and J by 2 bases, with 11 bases between them. The CDR3 totals 14 residues. Per germline, CDR1 SGDLS and CDR2 YYNGEE. The CDR3 reads CASSAGRDNTEAFF. CDR3 in DNA: TGTGCCAGCAGCGCAGGACGGGATAACACTGAAGCTTTCTTT.

The chain couples TRBV6-5 to TRBJ1-5, with a tentative D call TRBD1 (6 bases). The CDR3 length is 14 residues. V dropped 4 bases and J dropped 5 bases, with 12 bases sitting between them. Germline V gives CDR1 MNHEY, CDR2 SVGAGI. The CDR3 here is CASSSGTKDQPQHF. The CDR3 region has the DNA TGTGCCAGCAGTTCCGGGACAAAGGATCAGCCCCAGCATTTT.

This clone was recorded only once. This chain connects TRBV7-9 to TRBJ2-7, with 7 bases identical to TRBD1. This CDR3 has 15 residues. Trimming cost V 7 bases and J 1 base; bases outside gene matches: 10. Germline assignment: CDR1 SEHNR and CDR2 FQNEAQ (reference sequence). The CDR3 DNA reads as TGTGCCAGCACCCGTGGGACAGTGGATTCCTACGAGCAGTACTTC. It yields the protein CASTRGTVDSYEQYF.

The chain employs TRBV6-6 and TRBJ1-5; D possibly corresponds to TRBD1 (6 bases). V lost 6 bases, J lost 0 bases, and 12 bases lay in between. This CDR3 spans 15 amino acids. The germline gives CDR1 MNHNY, CDR2 SVGAGI (reference sequence). The CDR3 sequence is CASRLDSYSNQPQHF. CDR3 nucleotide sequence: TGTGCCAGCAGACTGGACAGTTATAGCAATCAGCCCCAGCATTTT.

Only a few counts were recorded for this clone. The V and J genes are TRBV6-6 and TRBJ1-2, with D possibly TRBD1 on 6 matching bases. Germline CDR1 reads MNHNY; CDR2 reads SVGAGI (reference sequence). This CDR3 is 14 amino acids long. The V gene lost 5 bases and the J gene lost 8 bases, with 18 bases spanning the gap. This CDR3 reads CASSEALAGEGYTF. DNA for the CDR3: TGTGCCAGCAGTGAGGCTCTGGCAGGGGAAGGCTACACCTTC.

V usage is TRBV5-6 and J usage is TRBJ2-2; the D call may be TRBD1 or TRBD2 (5 bases each). Germline-derived CDR1 and CDR2 are SGHDT and YYEEEE. The CDR3 contains 14 residues. With 10 bases removed from V and 2 bases from J, the gap between germline ends came to 15 bases. This CDR3 reads CAGGEEFNTGELFF. The CDR3 bases are TGTGCCGGGGGTGAGGAATTTAACACCGGGGAGCTGTTTTTT.

The V call is TRBV6-6, the J call TRBJ1-1; TRBD1 aligns across 7 bases. Trimming cost V 4 bases and J 3 bases; bases outside gene matches: 2. The germline gives CDR1 MNHNY, CDR2 SVGAGI (reference sequence). The CDR3 length is 13 residues. The DNA of the CDR3 is TGTGCCAGCAGTTCGGGACAGTACACTGAAGCTTTCTTT. This gives the protein CASSSGQYTEAFF.

This chain joins TRBV28 and TRBJ2-2; TRBD2 agrees at 10 bases. Germline assignment: CDR1 MDHEN and CDR2 SYDVKM. This CDR3 spans 15 amino acids. V gave up 10 bases and J gave up 1 base; unmatched junction bases: 6. CDR3 bases: TGTGCCATTAGCGGGGGGCGGGTGAACACCGGGGAGCTGTTTTTT. Translating it yields CAISGGRVNTGELFF.